Described below is a single T cell receptor (beta chain) sequence and its context. Its antigen is currently not known. There are no base qualities to consult, and no much larger clone falls within one base. In the ViraFEST assay, PBMC were stimulated with viral peptide pools, and TCR sequencing was then used to find antigen-specific CD4+ T cell clonotypes based on their expansion. After 10 days of culture, CD4+ T cells were isolated with the EasySep CD4+ T cell isolation kit. Healthy vaccine recipients had no prior SARS-CoV-2 infection, confirmed by negative nucleocapsid antibodies before and after vaccination. A few million PBMC per well were cultured with approximately 10 ug/ml peptides in IMDM containing approximately 4.7% human AB serum, 8.5 to 10 IU/ml IL-2 and gentamicin. On days 3 and 7, half of the culture medium was replaced with fresh IL-2-containing medium. Unless noted otherwise, every peptide stimulation condition was grown in triplicate wells. Using Ficoll-Paque Plus gradient centrifugation, PBMC were separated from whole blood and then either used fresh or cryopreserved at -140C. The overlapping peptide pools covered the spike proteins of SARS-CoV-2 and of the common cold coronaviruses HCoV-NL63, HCoV-OC43 and HCoV-229E. Genomic DNA was extracted from cultured CD4+ T cells with the QIAamp micro DNA kit.

This sample stems from a study of vaccination effects on CD4 cells after COVID-19 (dated by TCRdb to the early 2020s). With regard to the full study: Each participant got two doses of an mRNA SARS-CoV-2 vaccine, either BNT162b2 or mRNA-1273. Altogether, around eleven COVID-19 convalescent patients and several SARS-CoV-2-naive healthy vaccine recipients made up the full study. Cultures from other donors in the study were sequenced using the Oncomine TCR Beta short-read assay on an Illumina iSeq 100. In both COVID-19 convalescent patients and infection-naive vaccine recipients, the study compared SARS-CoV-2 spike-specific CD4+ TCR repertoires from before mRNA vaccination with those from after it.

Reading the germline V gene gives CDR1 LGHNA and CDR2 YSLEER. The CDR3 has 16 amino acids, counting the end cysteine and phenylalanine. Only CDR3 DNA is held: 48 bases, read in frame from base 1. Between the V and J ends, shortened by 0 bases and 0 bases respectively, the junction contains 9 bases. What the work shows at the level of the full study, not this receptor alone: Only a small number of convalescent patients were included, and no early post-infection timepoints were available, which limited the study. At late post-vaccination timepoints, both infection-induced and vaccine-induced clones showed marked clonal contraction, consistent with waning T cell responses. In healthy vaccine recipients, vaccine-induced clones were almost all SARS-CoV-2 mono-reactive, with only 1 of 255 being cross-reactive with common cold coronaviruses.

The library was built by means of the immunoSEQ multiplex PCR assay. DNA from the cultured and isolated CD4+ T cells underwent TCR beta CDR3 sequencing. On the authors' methods: Non-productive TCR sequences were removed, reads were trimmed to the CDR3 region, and CDR3s of at least 7 amino acids were retained. Antigen-specific clonotypes were identified using the MANAFEST web app by comparison of expansion in peptide wells against reference cultures. For clones to be considered positive, expansion at FDR<0.05 versus reference and all other wells, an odds ratio above 5, and a frequency above 0.1% in two replicate wells were required. A clonotype was defined as cross-reactive if the clonotype was significantly expanded both in SARS-CoV-2 spike wells and in at least one common cold coronavirus spike condition. Using the stringdist R package, CDR3 similarity was measured by Levenshtein distance, and unrooted trees were constructed with ape in R 3.6.1. The source is immuneACCESS, and TCRdb retained only in-frame sequences with V and J called. Part of the clones is not carried over; for the studies checked, unresolved V genes explain less than half of this, and the remainder is unexplained. Clone size and the V and J calls come from that table; the DNA yielded D and trimming. The sample profile shows some 68,000 clones; under 90% of them were found once. The ten largest clones add up to more than 10% of the sample.

The receptor was isolated from a human donor who received a COVID-19 vaccine. The sample here was CD4+ T cells from PBMCs cultured with SARS-CoV-2 spike peptides, taken before COVID-19 vaccination. The sample's cell subset or site label is to be understood as: SARS-CoV-2 spike overlapping peptide pool stimulation. The rearrangement joined TRBV4-3 to TRBJ1-3; possibly the D gene is TRBD1, per 5 matching bases. The bases are TGCGCCAGCAGCCAAGATGCCCAGGGCTCTGGAAACACCATATATTTT. Translation gives CASSQDAQGSGNTIYF.